Listed below are T cell receptor beta chains from one sample, sequenced in a study of shared T cell receptors in the human thymus. Measured with immunoSEQ multiplex PCR; TCRdb has only the in-frame clones, and not every one. This sample has a few hundred thousand clones; roughly 94% occur once, and the top ten carry roughly 0.02%. Sequencing was carried out using thymocytes. Receptors originate from a human donor. Both conserved end residues are part of each CDR3. Fields, in order: D gene, clone size, V gene, J gene, CDR3 DNA, CDR3 protein. D genes are given only for firm matches. Not every row has a clone size; where given, it reads once, few, many or a size class.

-	few	TRBV10-3	TRBJ1-1	TGTGCCATCAGTGAGTCGGACACTGAAGCTTTCTTT	CAISESDTEAFF
-	few	TRBV20-1	TRBJ1-1	TGCAGTGGGGGGCGATACACTGAAGCTTTCTTT	CSGGRYTEAFF
-	once	TRBV5-8	TRBJ2-2	TGTGCCAGCAGCTGCCCTCGACAGGCGACCGGGGAGCTGTTTTTT	CASSCPRQATGELFF
-	-	TRBV19	TRBJ2-1	TGTGCCAGTAGTATAAAAGCGGGTTACAATGAGCAGTTCTTC	CASSIKAGYNEQFF
TRBD2	-	TRBV28	TRBJ2-1	TGTGCCAGCAGGACTAGCGGGAGGAATAGCTCCTACAATGAGCAGTTCTTC	CASRTSGRNSSYNEQFF
-	once	TRBV15	TRBJ2-7	TGTGCCACCAGCAGGGAGCTTAAGGACGAGCAGTACTTC	CATSRELKDEQYF
TRBD2	-	TRBV28	TRBJ2-7	TGTGCCAGCAGCTCCGATACCGGGACTAGGAATTACGAGCAGTACTTC	CASSSDTGTRNYEQYF
-	once	TRBV28	TRBJ2-7	TGTGCCAGCAGTGGCGATATCGGGTCGGACGAGCAGTACTTC	CASSGDIGSDEQYF
TRBD1	-	TRBV5-6	TRBJ2-7	TGTGCCAGCAGCCCCCCGGGGACAGGGTTTCGCGAGCAGTACTTC	CASSPPGTGFREQYF
-	-	TRBV5-6	TRBJ2-7	TGTGCCAGCAGCTGGAGGGTTTGGGACTTCTCCTACGAGCAGTACTTC	CASSWRVWDFSYEQYF
TRBD1	-	TRBV14	TRBJ2-7	TGTGCCAGCAGCCAAGTGAGAGGAACAGGGGTGATATACGAGCAGTACTTC	CASSQVRGTGVIYEQYF
-	-	TRBV20-1	TRBJ1-2	TGCAGTGAGGCAGTGACTTTTGACACCTTC	CSEAVTFDTF
TRBD2	-	TRBV5-1	TRBJ2-4	TGCGCCAGCAGCTCGGAGACTAGCGGCCTCACACCACAGTACTTC	CASSSETSGLTPQYF
TRBD2	-	TRBV6-1	TRBJ2-7	TGTGCCAGCAGCGTCACTAGCGGGAGAGACTACGAGCAGTACTTC	CASSVTSGRDYEQYF